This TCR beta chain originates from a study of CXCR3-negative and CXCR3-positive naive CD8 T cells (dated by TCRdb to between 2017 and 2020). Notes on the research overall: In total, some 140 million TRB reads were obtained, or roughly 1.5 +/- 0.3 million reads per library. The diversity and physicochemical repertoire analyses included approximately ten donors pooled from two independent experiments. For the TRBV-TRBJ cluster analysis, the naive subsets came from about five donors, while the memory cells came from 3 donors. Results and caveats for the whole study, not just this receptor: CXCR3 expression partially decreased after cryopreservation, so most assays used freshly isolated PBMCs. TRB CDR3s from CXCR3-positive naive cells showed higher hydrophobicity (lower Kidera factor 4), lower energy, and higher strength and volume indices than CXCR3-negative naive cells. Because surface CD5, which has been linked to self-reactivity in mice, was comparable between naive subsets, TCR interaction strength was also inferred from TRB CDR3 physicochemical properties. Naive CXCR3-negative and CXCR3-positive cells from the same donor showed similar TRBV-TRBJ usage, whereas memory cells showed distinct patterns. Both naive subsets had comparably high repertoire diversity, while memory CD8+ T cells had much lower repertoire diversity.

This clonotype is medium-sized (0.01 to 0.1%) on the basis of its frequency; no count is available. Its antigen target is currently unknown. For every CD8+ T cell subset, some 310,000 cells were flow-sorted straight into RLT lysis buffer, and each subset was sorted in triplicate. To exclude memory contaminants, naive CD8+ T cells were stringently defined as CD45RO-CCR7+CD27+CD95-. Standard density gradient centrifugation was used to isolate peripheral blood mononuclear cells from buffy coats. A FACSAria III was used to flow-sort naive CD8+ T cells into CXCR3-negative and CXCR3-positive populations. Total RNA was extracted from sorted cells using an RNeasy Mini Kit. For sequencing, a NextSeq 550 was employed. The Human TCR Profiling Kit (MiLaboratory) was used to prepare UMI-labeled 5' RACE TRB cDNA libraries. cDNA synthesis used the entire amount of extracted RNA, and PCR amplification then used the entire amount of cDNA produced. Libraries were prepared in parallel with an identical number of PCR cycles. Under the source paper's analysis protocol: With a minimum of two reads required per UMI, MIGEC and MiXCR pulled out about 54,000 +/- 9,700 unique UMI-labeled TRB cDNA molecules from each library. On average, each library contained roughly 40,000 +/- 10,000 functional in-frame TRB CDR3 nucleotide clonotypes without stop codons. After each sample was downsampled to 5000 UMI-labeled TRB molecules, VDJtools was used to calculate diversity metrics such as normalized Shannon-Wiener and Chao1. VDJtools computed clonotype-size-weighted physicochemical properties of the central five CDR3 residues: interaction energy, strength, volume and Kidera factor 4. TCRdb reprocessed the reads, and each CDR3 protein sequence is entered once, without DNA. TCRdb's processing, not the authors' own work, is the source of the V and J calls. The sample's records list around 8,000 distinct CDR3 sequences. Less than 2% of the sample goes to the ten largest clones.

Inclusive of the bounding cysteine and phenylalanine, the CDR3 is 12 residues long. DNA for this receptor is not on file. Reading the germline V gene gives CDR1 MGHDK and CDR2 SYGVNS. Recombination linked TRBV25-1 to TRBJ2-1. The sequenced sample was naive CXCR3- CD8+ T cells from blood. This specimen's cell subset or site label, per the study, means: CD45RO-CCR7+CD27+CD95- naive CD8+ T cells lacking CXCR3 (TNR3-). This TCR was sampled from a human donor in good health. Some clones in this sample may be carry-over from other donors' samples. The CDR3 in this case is CASSERDNEQFF. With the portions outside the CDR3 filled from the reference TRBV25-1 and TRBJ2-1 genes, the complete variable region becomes EADIYQTPRYLVIGTGKKITLECSQTMGHDKMYWYQQDPGMELHLIHYSYGVNSTEKGDLSSESTVSRIRTEHFPLTLESARPSHTSQYLCASSERDNEQFFGPGTRLTVL.